This T cell receptor (beta chain) was found in a study of blood T cell repertoires in COVID-19. Turning to the study itself: Sites across the United States, Italy and Spain contributed samples from acute and convalescent COVID-19. PBMCs, B-cell-depleted T cells, or T cells provided the cDNA or gDNA that made up the material.

Note on this clone: Relative to the germline gene, one junction end is altered; a read error may explain this.

Original analysis: From reference gene primer amplification, estimates of nucleated cell counts were derived. The table came from immunoSEQ multiplex PCR; TCRdb's copy has only in-frame clones and leaves some out. The V and J calls and clone size come from that table; D and trimming were worked out from the DNA. The sample includes 58,000 or so clones, approximately 91% of them seen just once. This CDR3 spans 8 amino acids. The material sequenced was peripheral blood. The receptor was isolated from a woman in her 70s with active COVID-19. This sequence joins TRBV12-3 or TRBV12-4 and TRBJ1-2; D remains unclear. The CDR3 sequence is CASSFLSF. As DNA, the CDR3 is TGTGCCAGCAGTTTCCTCTCCTTC.